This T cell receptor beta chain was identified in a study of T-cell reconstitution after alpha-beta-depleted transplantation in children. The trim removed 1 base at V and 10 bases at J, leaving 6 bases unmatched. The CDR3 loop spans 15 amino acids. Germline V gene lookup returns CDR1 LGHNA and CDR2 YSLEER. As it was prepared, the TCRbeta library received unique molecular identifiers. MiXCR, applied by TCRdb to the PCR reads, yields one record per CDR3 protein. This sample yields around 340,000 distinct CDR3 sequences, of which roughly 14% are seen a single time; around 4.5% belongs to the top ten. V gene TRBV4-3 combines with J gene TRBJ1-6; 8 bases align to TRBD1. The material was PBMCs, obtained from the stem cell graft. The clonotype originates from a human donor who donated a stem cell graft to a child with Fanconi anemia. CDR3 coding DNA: TGCGCCAGCAGCCAAGCGGACAGGGACCGATCACCCCTCCACTTT. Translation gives CASSQADRDRSPLHF.